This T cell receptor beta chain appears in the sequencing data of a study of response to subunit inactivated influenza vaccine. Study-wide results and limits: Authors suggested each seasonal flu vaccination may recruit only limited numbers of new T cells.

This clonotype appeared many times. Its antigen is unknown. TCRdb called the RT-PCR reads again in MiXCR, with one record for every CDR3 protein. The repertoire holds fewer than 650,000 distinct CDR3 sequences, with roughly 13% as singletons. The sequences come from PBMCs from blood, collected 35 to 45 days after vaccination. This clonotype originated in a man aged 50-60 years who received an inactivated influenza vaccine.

CDR3 bases: TGCAGCGTCAGGGACGGTCCCTACGAGCAGTACTTC. It is translated as CSVRDGPYEQYF. The chain couples TRBV29-1 to TRBJ2-7; D may be TRBD1 or TRBD2 (5 bases each). Trimming took off 6 bases at V and 2 bases at J, with 11 bases between the two ends. The CDR3 has 12 amino acids. The germline gives CDR1 SQVTM, CDR2 ANQGSEA.